Below, 20 T cell receptor beta chains from the same sample are listed, as sequenced in a study of response to subunit inactivated influenza vaccine. A single record per CDR3 protein comes from TCRdb applying MiXCR to the RT-PCR reads. The table has about 540,000 distinct CDR3 sequences, approximately 24% seen once. These same records also appear under a second study, on T cells expressing NK-cell markers. This second study notes: Generation of TCR beta cDNA was performed by 5'RACE template switching incorporating UMIs.

The source material was CD4+ T cells sorted from PBMCs, sampled roughly 12 days after vaccination. These receptor sequences come from a man aged 50-60 years who received an inactivated influenza vaccine.

The V gene is TRBV15, the J gene TRBJ1-1; 7 positions agree with TRBD1. The CDR3 length is 12 residues. Trimming took 8 bases from V and 4 from J; bases not matched to a gene: 4. Germline V gene data show CDR1 as LNHNV and CDR2 as YYDKDF (reference sequence). The CDR3, as DNA: TGTGCCACCCGACAGGGCAGCACTGAAGCTTTCTTT. Its protein is CATRQGSTEAFF.

V and J are TRBV6-2 or TRBV6-3 and TRBJ2-2, with D maybe TRBD2 (6 bases). CDR1 is MNHEY and CDR2 is SVGEGT in the germline V gene. V shed 7 bases and J shed 6 bases, with 21 bases lying between them. The CDR3 is made up of 16 amino acids. The CDR3 protein is CASTFGTSGYAGELFF. The CDR3, as DNA: TGTGCCAGCACCTTTGGTACGAGCGGGTATGCCGGGGAGCTGTTTTTT.

The chain carries TRBV2 and TRBJ1-4; 7 bases fit TRBD1. In germline, CDR1 is SNHLY, CDR2 FYNNEI. Germline trimming cut 7 bases from V and 5 bases from J; bases unmatched to any gene: 7. The CDR3 spans 14 residues. The CDR3 DNA sequence: TGTGCCAGCAAGGCCGGGACAGAGAATGAAAAACTGTTTTTT. Translation: CASKAGTENEKLFF.

Many counts were recorded for this clonotype. V and J are TRBV3-1 and TRBJ2-3; 10 bases line up with TRBD2. CDR1 LGHDT and CDR2 YNNKEL come from the germline V gene (reference sequence). Trimming at V came to 6 bases and at J to 0 bases, leaving 3 bases not matched to a gene. This CDR3 is 15 amino acids long. DNA for the CDR3: TGTGCCAGCAGTGCGACTAGCGGGAGCACAGATACGCAGTATTTT. Translating it yields CASSATSGSTDTQYF.

The chain uses TRBV9 and TRBJ2-3, with unresolved D. Germline V gene sequence: CDR1 SGDLS, CDR2 YYNGEE. With 2 bases removed from V and 4 bases from J, the gap between germline ends came to 11 bases. This CDR3 is 14 amino acids long. The CDR3 DNA follows: TGTGCCAGCAGCGTCCTAGTAAGTGCAGATACGCAGTATTTT. It encodes CASSVLVSADTQYF.

The CDR3 region is CASGTPGGFTGELFF. CDR3 bases: TGTGCCAGTGGGACCCCTGGGGGTTTCACCGGGGAGCTGTTTTTT. V and J are TRBV19 and TRBJ2-2; D tentatively fits TRBD1 or TRBD2 (5 bases each). The germline gives CDR1 LNHDA, CDR2 SQIVND (reference sequence). The CDR3 length is 15 residues. Trimming shortened V by 8 bases and J by 4 bases, and 17 bases separated the two germline ends.

This clonotype was seen a few times. The chain couples TRBV19 to TRBJ2-1; 8 positions match TRBD2. Germline-derived CDR1 and CDR2 are LNHDA and SQIVND (reference sequence). Germline trimming cut 2 bases from V and 2 bases from J; bases unmatched to any gene: 5. The CDR3 is made up of 16 amino acids. CDR3 sequence: CASSINLAGPYNEQFF. Here the CDR3 DNA reads TGTGCCAGTAGTATAAACCTAGCGGGCCCCTACAATGAGCAGTTCTTC.

The J gene is TRBJ1-2, the V gene TRBV7-2, with unresolved D. V was trimmed by 3 bases and J by 3 bases, leaving 11 bases between them. The CDR3 has 14 residues. Germline V gene data show CDR1 as SGHTA and CDR2 as FQGNSA. The DNA for the CDR3 is TGTGCCAGCAGCTTTAGGGAGCTGCACTATGGCTACACCTTC. This gives the protein CASSFRELHYGYTF.

The rearrangement joins TRBV5-5 to TRBJ2-5; D tentatively reads TRBD1 or TRBD2 (7 bases each). Trimming stripped 4 bases from V and 7 bases from J, with 20 bases between. The germline V gene has CDR1 SGHKS and CDR2 YYEKEE (reference sequence). The CDR3 is made up of 15 amino acids. DNA for the CDR3: TGTGCCAGCAGCCATAACAGGGGAGGGGTAGGGACCCAGTACTTC. It is translated as CASSHNRGGVGTQYF. Looking up the rest from reference TRBV5-5 and TRBJ2-5 gives the full variable domain: DAGVTQSPTHLIKTRGQQVTLRCSPISGHKSVSWYQQVLGQGPQFIFQYYEKEERGRGNFPDRFSARQFPNYSSELNVNALLLGDSALYLCASSHNRGGVGTQYFGPGTRLLVL.

This clonotype was seen many times. The chain has TRBV7-2 and TRBJ2-7, with 7 bases aligning to TRBD2. CDR1 is SGHTA and CDR2 is FQGNSA in the germline V gene. The junction had 11 bases not matched to a gene; V was cut back by 4 bases and J by 2 bases. The CDR3 totals 16 residues. CDR3 residues: CASSSSGGRLPYEQYF. The CDR3 DNA reads TGTGCCAGCAGCTCATCTGGCGGGAGACTTCCCTACGAGCAGTACTTC.

V is TRBV11-2 and J is TRBJ2-1; D ambiguous. This CDR3 has 15 residues. V lost 4 bases to trimming and J lost 0 bases, with 10 bases between them. Per the germline V gene, CDR1 is SGHAT and CDR2 is FQNNGV. The CDR3 spells CASSSTSYSYNEQFF. Here the CDR3 DNA reads TGTGCCAGCAGCTCAACTTCTTACTCCTACAATGAGCAGTTCTTC.

This clonotype showed up just a few times. The chain links TRBV14 to TRBJ1-3; D is perhaps TRBD1 (5 bases). The CDR3 spans 18 residues. The germline V and J ends were trimmed by 1 base and 3 bases, with 19 bases remaining between them. Germline CDR1 and CDR2: SGHDN and FVKESK. CDR3 residues: CASSQAAAEGISGNTIYF. The CDR3 DNA follows: TGTGCCAGCAGCCAAGCGGCGGCCGAGGGGATTAGTGGAAACACCATATATTTT. The full variable domain, completed using reference TRBV14 and TRBJ1-3, is EAGVTQFPSHSVIEKGQTVTLRCDPISGHDNLYWYRRVMGKEIKFLLHFVKESKQDESGMPNNRFLAERTGGTYSTLKVQPAELEDSGVYFCASSQAAAEGISGNTIYFGEGSWLTVV.

The chain uses TRBV7-2 and TRBJ2-7, with a weak D call TRBD1 (6 bases). Germline-derived CDR1 and CDR2 are SGHTA and FQGNSA. The CDR3 spans 15 residues. Trimming pared 1 base from V and 0 bases from J, leaving 10 bases between. Here the CDR3 reads CASSLGRDNSYEQYF. DNA for the CDR3: TGTGCCAGCAGCTTAGGACGGGACAACTCCTACGAGCAGTACTTC.

This clonotype occurred many times. The V call is TRBV20-1, the J call TRBJ1-6, with 8 bases fitting TRBD1. The germline CDR1 and CDR2 sequences are DFQATT and SNEGSKA (reference sequence). V shed 2 bases and J 0 bases; nucleotides not matched to a gene: 9. This CDR3 is built from 18 residues. The CDR3 is CSARNIPTGASYNSPLHF. CDR3 in DNA: TGCAGTGCTAGAAATATCCCGACAGGGGCCTCCTATAATTCACCCCTCCACTTT.

The genes are TRBV10-3 and TRBJ1-5, with 8 bases aligning to TRBD1. Germline values: CDR1 ENHRY, CDR2 SYGVKD. The J segment lost 4 bases and the V segment lost 6 bases, leaving 5 bases of the junction unmatched. CDR3 size: 14 residues. Here the CDR3 reads CAISTGTGNQPQHF. The CDR3 bases are TGTGCCATCAGCACCGGGACAGGTAATCAGCCCCAGCATTTT.

This clonotype was recorded a few times. The rearrangement uses TRBV7-2 and TRBJ1-1; D is unclear. The V end was cut by 4 bases, the J end by 2 bases, with 8 bases between. Per the germline V gene, CDR1 is SGHTA and CDR2 is FQGNSA. The CDR3 loop spans 13 amino acids. In DNA, the CDR3 is TGTGCCAGCAGCTCCTCATTAAACACTGAAGCTTTCTTT. Translation: CASSSSLNTEAFF.

The chain links TRBV20-1 to TRBJ2-5; the D gene is possibly TRBD2 (5 bases). Per the germline V gene, CDR1 is DFQATT and CDR2 is SNEGSKA (reference sequence). The V gene lost 1 base and the J gene lost 4 bases, with 10 bases spanning the gap. The CDR3 is made up of 13 amino acids. This CDR3 reads CSARGIGGETQYF. DNA for the CDR3: TGCAGTGCTAGAGGGATCGGAGGAGAGACCCAGTACTTC.

This clonotype has only a few counts. The J gene is TRBJ1-5, the V gene TRBV19, with 8 bases aligning to TRBD1. CDR1 is LNHDA, CDR2 SQIVND, per germline (reference sequence). The CDR3 has 15 amino acids. After removal of 7 bases from V and 6 bases from J, the junction contained 11 bases not matched to a gene. The CDR3 spells CASNAGTGVRQPQHF. In nucleotides, the CDR3 is TGTGCCAGTAATGCCGGGACAGGCGTCCGTCAGCCCCAGCATTTT.

The V gene is TRBV7-2, the J gene TRBJ2-3; 11 bases agree with TRBD2. Germline V gene sequence: CDR1 SGHTA, CDR2 FQGNSA. The CDR3 sequence is 16 residues long. V trimming: 7 bases; J trimming: 1 base; junction bases outside the gene matches: 7. The CDR3 here is CASTVIAGGGTDTQYF. The DNA for the CDR3 is TGTGCCAGCACCGTTATAGCGGGGGGGGGCACAGATACGCAGTATTTT.

This clonotype came up many times. This chain uses TRBV4-3 with TRBJ2-4; TRBD1 might be the D (5 bases). Trimming took off 0 bases at V and 7 bases at J, with 13 bases between the two ends. In germline, CDR1 is LGHNA, CDR2 YSLEER. The CDR3 has 15 residues. CDR3 residues: CASSQDVGRANIQYF. CDR3 DNA: TGCGCCAGCAGCCAAGATGTCGGCAGGGCCAACATTCAGTACTTC.